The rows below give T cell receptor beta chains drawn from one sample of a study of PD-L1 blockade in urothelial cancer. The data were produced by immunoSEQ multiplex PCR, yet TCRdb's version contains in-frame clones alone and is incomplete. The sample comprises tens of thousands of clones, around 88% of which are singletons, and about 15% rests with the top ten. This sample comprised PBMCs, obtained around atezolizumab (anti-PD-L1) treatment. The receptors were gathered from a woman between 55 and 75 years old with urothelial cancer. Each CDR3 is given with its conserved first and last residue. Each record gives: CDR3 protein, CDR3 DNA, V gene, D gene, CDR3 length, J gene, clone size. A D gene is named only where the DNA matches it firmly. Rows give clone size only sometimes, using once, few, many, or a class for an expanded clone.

CASSLSNSSKPQHF TGTGCCAGCAGCTTATCTAACAGCTCAAAGCCCCAGCATTTT TRBV7-4 - 14 TRBJ1-5 -
CASSSRLAGGLSVGTQYF TGTGCCAGCAGCTCCAGACTAGCGGGAGGACTCTCTGTTGGTACGCAGTATTTT TRBV5-6 TRBD2 18 TRBJ2-3 -
CASSLAGQGSEAFF TGCGCCAGCAGCTTGGCAGGACAGGGGAGCGAAGCTTTCTTT TRBV5-1 TRBD1 14 TRBJ1-1 -
CASSPSAGGKGVTGELFF TGTGCCAGCAGCCCCTCAGCGGGAGGGAAAGGGGTGACCGGGGAGCTGTTTTTT TRBV7-2 TRBD2 18 TRBJ2-2 few
CASSYLAGGSYEQYF TGTGCCAGCAGTTACCTAGCGGGAGGCTCCTACGAGCAGTACTTC TRBV6-6 TRBD2 15 TRBJ2-7 -
CASSQDRAWGNEQFF TGTGCCAGCTCCCAGGACAGGGCCTGGGGGAATGAGCAGTTCTTC TRBV18 TRBD1 15 TRBJ2-1 -
CASSPGLAGVIVKTQYF TGTGCCAGCAGCCCGGGACTAGCGGGAGTGATAGTGAAGACCCAGTACTTC TRBV11-2 TRBD2 17 TRBJ2-5 -
CASTPTQRGGRNTIYF TGTGCCAGTACCCCCACCCAGAGGGGGGGGAGAAACACCATATATTTT TRBV19 - 16 TRBJ1-3 -
CASSLGQGHDYGYTF TGTGCCAGCAGCTTAGGACAGGGGCACGACTATGGCTACACCTTC TRBV7-2 TRBD1 15 TRBJ1-2 -
CASSGGVGEARNSPLHF TGTGCCAGCAGTGGTGGGGTCGGGGAGGCGCGTAATTCACCCCTCCACTTT TRBV6-1 - 17 TRBJ1-6 -
CASSDRYRTTDEQFF TGTGCCAGCAGTGATCGGTACAGGACGACCGATGAGCAGTTCTTC TRBV6-1 - 15 TRBJ2-1 -
CASSASGSWNGELFF TGTGCCAGCAGCGCGAGCGGGAGCTGGAACGGGGAGCTGTTTTTT TRBV9 TRBD2 15 TRBJ2-2 -
CASSRGTAVSYEQYF TGCGCCAGCAGCCGCGGGACCGCCGTCTCCTACGAGCAGTACTTC TRBV5-1 - 15 TRBJ2-7 -
CASSLQGNTEAFF TGTGCCAGCAGCCTACAGGGGAACACTGAAGCTTTCTTT TRBV7-3 - 13 TRBJ1-1 -
CASRRGRGDGYTF TGTGCCAGCAGGCGAGGGAGGGGCGATGGCTACACCTTC TRBV27 - 13 TRBJ1-2 -
CASSPRERGTDTQYF TGTGCCAGCAGCCCCCGGGAGCGGGGCACAGATACGCAGTATTTT TRBV6-6 - 15 TRBJ2-3 -
CASSQVGALVGHYGYTF TGTGCCAGCAGCCAAGTAGGCGCCTTGGTGGGACATTACGGCTACACCTTC TRBV14 - 17 TRBJ1-2 -
CASRGDYEQYF TGTGCCAGCCGGGGGGACTACGAGCAGTACTTC TRBV7-8 TRBD2 11 TRBJ2-7 -
CASSLGGLAAGAEGETQYF TGCGCCAGCAGCTTGGGTGGACTAGCGGCCGGGGCGGAAGGAGAGACCCAGTACTTC TRBV5-1 TRBD2 19 TRBJ2-5 -
CASSLRFGHVNTEAFF TGTGCCAGCAGCTTACGGTTTGGGCACGTGAACACTGAAGCTTTCTTT TRBV11-2 - 16 TRBJ1-1 few
CASSFRGTEAFF TGTGCCAGCAGCTTTCGGGGGACTGAAGCTTTCTTT TRBV13 - 12 TRBJ1-1 -
CASSIDVGQGTDTQYF TGTGCCAGTAGTATAGACGTGGGACAGGGGACAGATACGCAGTATTTT TRBV19 TRBD1 16 TRBJ2-3 -
CAISESHSTGELFF TGTGCCATCAGTGAGTCGCACAGCACCGGGGAGCTGTTTTTT TRBV10-3 - 14 TRBJ2-2 -
CSVRQSGANVLTF TGCAGCGTTCGACAATCTGGGGCCAACGTCCTGACTTTC TRBV29-1 - 13 TRBJ2-6 once
CASSKDRYTEAFF TGTGCCAGCAGCAAGGACAGATACACTGAAGCTTTCTTT TRBV5-4 - 13 TRBJ1-1 -
CASSLQQGSVEQYF TGTGCCAGCAGCTTACAGCAGGGATCGGTCGAGCAGTACTTC TRBV7-8 - 14 TRBJ2-7 -
CASSLAVGRGNNEQFF TGCGCCAGCAGCTTGGCCGTGGGGAGGGGCAACAATGAGCAGTTCTTC TRBV5-1 TRBD2 16 TRBJ2-1 -
CASSPGGGGQPQHF TGTGCCAGCTCACCAGGTGGGGGGGGTCAGCCCCAGCATTTT TRBV18 - 14 TRBJ1-5 -
CASKRDTYEQYF TGTGCCAGCAAACGGGATACCTACGAGCAGTACTTC TRBV25-1 - 12 TRBJ2-7 -
CATRDGPGHATGELFF TGTGCCACCCGCGATGGGCCCGGACACGCCACCGGGGAGCTGTTTTTT TRBV15 - 16 TRBJ2-2 -
CASRRLAGTWETQYF TGTGCCAGCAGGCGACTAGCGGGAACGTGGGAGACCCAGTACTTC TRBV2 TRBD2 15 TRBJ2-5 once
CASSTQGMNTEAFF TGTGCCAGCTCTACGCAGGGTATGAACACTGAAGCTTTCTTT TRBV18 - 14 TRBJ1-1 -
CASSTGDRLSSYNSPLHF TGTGCCAGCAGCACAGGGGACAGACTAAGCTCCTATAATTCACCCCTCCACTTT TRBV11-3 TRBD1 18 TRBJ1-6 -
CSVDGSQAGVTGETQYF TGCAGCGTGGATGGTTCGCAGGCGGGAGTGACGGGGGAGACCCAGTACTTC TRBV29-1 TRBD2 17 TRBJ2-5 -
CSVVPDAGVGYEQYF TGCAGCGTTGTGCCTGACGCGGGGGTGGGCTACGAGCAGTACTTC TRBV29-1 TRBD2 15 TRBJ2-7 -
CASSDRVRGRFTNEKLFF TGTGCCAGCAGTGATAGGGTCAGGGGAAGGTTTACTAATGAAAAACTGTTTTTT TRBV2 - 18 TRBJ1-4 -
CASSYARDRSPNTGELFF TGTGCCAGCAGTTACGCCCGGGACAGGTCCCCGAACACCGGGGAGCTGTTTTTT TRBV6-7 TRBD1 18 TRBJ2-2 -
CASSPLAGQTNYGYTF TGTGCCAGCTCACCATTAGCCGGACAGACTAACTATGGCTACACCTTC TRBV18 - 16 TRBJ1-2 few
CASSSNRLAGGPENEQFF TGTGCCAGCAGCTCAAACCGACTAGCGGGGGGGCCGGAGAATGAGCAGTTCTTC TRBV7-8 TRBD2 18 TRBJ2-1 few
CASSSSPGTGESNQPQHF TGTGCCAGCAGCTCCTCCCCCGGGACAGGGGAGAGCAATCAGCCCCAGCATTTT TRBV7-9 TRBD1 18 TRBJ1-5 -
CASSVGGSTDTQYF TGTGCCAGCAGCGTAGGCGGGTCGACAGATACGCAGTATTTT TRBV9 - 14 TRBJ2-3 -
CASSARQGRDAGYTF TGTGCCAGCAGCGCGAGACAGGGAAGGGATGCGGGCTACACCTTC TRBV5-6 TRBD1 15 TRBJ1-2 -
CASSFRTGTGETLSYNEQFF TGTGCCAGCAGTTTCCGCACCGGGACAGGGGAAACCCTCTCCTACAATGAGCAGTTCTTC TRBV27 TRBD1 20 TRBJ2-1 -
CASSQAGVSYNEQFF TGTGCCAGCAGCCAAGCGGGAGTTTCCTACAATGAGCAGTTCTTC TRBV9 TRBD2 15 TRBJ2-1 -
CASSKAREGTEAFF TGTGCCAGTAGTAAGGCCAGGGAGGGAACTGAAGCTTTCTTT TRBV19 - 14 TRBJ1-1 -
CASSALSGTGVNEQFF TGTGCCAGCAGTGCTTTATCCGGGACAGGTGTCAATGAGCAGTTCTTC TRBV6-1 TRBD1 16 TRBJ2-1 -
CASSPGSWRFNEQYF TGTGCCAGCAGCCCCGGGAGTTGGAGGTTCAACGAGCAGTACTTC TRBV5-5 - 15 TRBJ2-7 -
CASSIPKLTGSTQPQHF TGTGCCAGTAGTATCCCCAAATTGACAGGGTCTACTCAGCCCCAGCATTTT TRBV19 TRBD1 17 TRBJ1-5 -
CASPFPSGRGETQYF TGTGCCAGCCCCTTCCCCAGTGGGCGAGGGGAGACCCAGTACTTC TRBV7-2 - 15 TRBJ2-5 few
CATSNPGQGLGNTIYF TGTGCCACCAGCAACCCCGGACAGGGGTTGGGGAACACCATATATTTT TRBV15 TRBD1 16 TRBJ1-3 -
CASIHGGGSYNEQFF TGTGCCAGCATCCACGGGGGGGGCTCCTACAATGAGCAGTTCTTC TRBV11-2 TRBD2 15 TRBJ2-1 -
CASSLNGGGNTIYF TGCGCCAGCAGCTTGAACGGGGGTGGAAACACCATATATTTT TRBV5-1 - 14 TRBJ1-3 few
CASSLTWGRYNNEQFF TGTGCCAGCAGCTTAACGTGGGGCCGCTACAACAATGAGCAGTTCTTC TRBV7-2 - 16 TRBJ2-1 once
CSAVGLGKETQYF TGCAGCGCTGTGGGACTGGGGAAAGAGACCCAGTACTTC TRBV29-1 - 13 TRBJ2-5 -
CASSQDTPRQQYF TGCGCCAGCAGCCAAGATACTCCCAGGCAGCAGTACTTC TRBV4-1 - 13 TRBJ2-7 -